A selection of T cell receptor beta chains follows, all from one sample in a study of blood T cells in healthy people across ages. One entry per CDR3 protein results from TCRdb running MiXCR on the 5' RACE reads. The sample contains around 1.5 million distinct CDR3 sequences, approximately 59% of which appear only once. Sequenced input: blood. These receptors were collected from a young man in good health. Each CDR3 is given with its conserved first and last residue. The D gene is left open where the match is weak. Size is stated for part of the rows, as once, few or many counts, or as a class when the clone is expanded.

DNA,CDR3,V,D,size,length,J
TGTGCCAGCAGCCAACAGGGGGCACCCGATGTAGATACGCAGTATTTT,CASSQQGAPDVDTQYF,TRBV4-2,TRBD1,.,16,TRBJ2-3
TGTGCCAGCAAGCTTAGCGGAGTAAGCTACGAGCAGTACTTC,CASKLSGVSYEQYF,TRBV27,.,.,14,TRBJ2-7
TGTGCCAGCAGTTTAGCTTATCTCGAGCAGTACTTC,CASSLAYLEQYF,TRBV12-3/TRBV12-4,.,.,12,TRBJ2-7
TGCAGTGCCGGAACAGGGGGCCGAGAGACCCAGTACTTC,CSAGTGGRETQYF,TRBV20-1,TRBD1,.,13,TRBJ2-5
TGTGCCAGCAGCCCCCGGGACAGGGCTTCACCCCTCCACTTT,CASSPRDRASPLHF,TRBV6-2/TRBV6-3,TRBD1,.,14,TRBJ1-6
TGTGCCAGCAGCCGGGGATCGGACGATAATGAAAAACTGTTTTTT,CASSRGSDDNEKLFF,TRBV7-9,.,.,15,TRBJ1-4
TGCAGCGCTGTACTAGATACCGGGGAGCTGTTTTTT,CSAVLDTGELFF,TRBV29-1,.,.,12,TRBJ2-2
TGTGCCAGCAGTGATTTGGGCTTGCAGTTCTTC,CASSDLGLQFF,TRBV6-1,.,few,11,TRBJ2-1
TGTGCCAGCAGCCCGGGGGCCCGGATTAATGAGCAGTTCTTC,CASSPGARINEQFF,TRBV7-2,.,.,14,TRBJ2-1
TGCAGTGCTAGCGGGGACGCAGATACGCAGTATTTT,CSASGDADTQYF,TRBV20-1,.,few,12,TRBJ2-3
TGCAGTGCTAGAGATGGGGCGGGGAGTAGCACAGATACGCAGTATTTT,CSARDGAGSSTDTQYF,TRBV20-1,.,.,16,TRBJ2-3
TGCAGGGCCCCCGAGGCAGGGACCTACGAGCAGTACTTC,CRAPEAGTYEQYF,TRBV29-1,.,few,13,TRBJ2-7
TGCGCCAGCAGCCAAGCAAAAGGGTTGAACACTGAAGCTTTCTTT,CASSQAKGLNTEAFF,TRBV4-1,.,.,15,TRBJ1-1
TGTGCCAGCTCACTGACGACAGGTGGCGTAAATGGCTACACCTTC,CASSLTTGGVNGYTF,TRBV18,.,.,15,TRBJ1-2
TGCAGCGTTGTTGTTTCGGCAGGGAACACTGAAGCTTTCTTT,CSVVVSAGNTEAFF,TRBV29-1,.,.,14,TRBJ1-1
TGTGCCAGCAGCTTGGTTCTGCGGAGCTCCTACAATGAGCAGTTCTTC,CASSLVLRSSYNEQFF,TRBV5-6,.,.,16,TRBJ2-1
TGCGCCAGCAGCCAACTCGGACTAGCTCGTGGTGAGCAGTTCTTC,CASSQLGLARGEQFF,TRBV4-1,TRBD2,.,15,TRBJ2-1
TGTGCCATCAGTGAACAAACCTACGAGCAGTACTTC,CAISEQTYEQYF,TRBV10-3,.,.,12,TRBJ2-7
TGTGCCAGCAGTCCCGGACTATTTAACACTGAAGCTTTCTTT,CASSPGLFNTEAFF,TRBV12-3/TRBV12-4,.,.,14,TRBJ1-1
TGCAGTGCTAGACAGGGGGCGCCTGAGCAGTTCTTC,CSARQGAPEQFF,TRBV20-1,TRBD1,.,12,TRBJ2-1
TGTGCCAGCAGTTTTCGGTCCAGGGGGCGGAATTCACCCCTCCACTTT,CASSFRSRGRNSPLHF,TRBV28,TRBD1,.,16,TRBJ1-6
TGCAGTGCTAGAGAATCGGGACGCAATCAGCCCCAGCATTTT,CSARESGRNQPQHF,TRBV20-1,.,once,14,TRBJ1-5
TGTGCCAGCAGCGGGGACTATAGAGACGAGCAGTACTTC,CASSGDYRDEQYF,TRBV9,TRBD2,few,13,TRBJ2-7
TGTGCCAGCAACCGAGACAGCACAGATACGCAGTATTTT,CASNRDSTDTQYF,TRBV25-1,.,few,13,TRBJ2-3
TGTGCCAGCAACTTAGGGGACCTTAACTATGGCTACACCTTC,CASNLGDLNYGYTF,TRBV7-9,.,few,14,TRBJ1-2
TGTGCCAGCAGGGGAATTAGGGTTCCCATCTACGAGCAGTACTTC,CASRGIRVPIYEQYF,TRBV6-1,.,.,15,TRBJ2-7
TGTGCCAGCAAAGTCGGGAGCTCCTACAATGAGCAGTTCTTC,CASKVGSSYNEQFF,TRBV13,.,once,14,TRBJ2-1
TGTGCCAGCAGCTCACAGGGAATCGACGAGCAGTACTTC,CASSSQGIDEQYF,TRBV5-4,.,once,13,TRBJ2-7
TGCAGTGCTAGACGCTACTTGGGAGATACGCAGTATTTT,CSARRYLGDTQYF,TRBV20-1,.,.,13,TRBJ2-3
TGTGCCAGTAGTGTTTACGGGGCCTCTGGGGCCAACGTCCTGACTTTC,CASSVYGASGANVLTF,TRBV19,.,.,16,TRBJ2-6
TGCAGTGCTAGAGATAAGGAACTAGCGGGATCTGAGCAGTACTTC,CSARDKELAGSEQYF,TRBV20-1,TRBD2,.,15,TRBJ2-4
TGCAGTGCACCCACAGGGGGAGTTGATCAGCCCCAGCATTTT,CSAPTGGVDQPQHF,TRBV20-1,TRBD1,.,14,TRBJ1-5
TGTGCCAGCACCCCGGAGGGGACGATAACAAACACCATATATTTT,CASTPEGTITNTIYF,TRBV6-1,.,.,15,TRBJ1-3
TGCAGTGCCTTATCCCCCAGGGGCAATGAGCAGTCCTTC,CSALSPRGNEQSF,TRBV20-1,.,.,13,TRBJ2-1
TGCGCCAGCAGCCTTCGATGGTCGCTCGATCAGAACTACGAGCAGTACTTC,CASSLRWSLDQNYEQYF,TRBV4-3,.,.,17,TRBJ2-7
TGTGCCAGCCAGTATGGGGGACAGCTGAACAATGAGCAGTTCTTC,CASQYGGQLNNEQFF,TRBV25-1,TRBD1,.,15,TRBJ2-1
TGTGCCAGCACCCAGACGGACGAAAACGGGGCCAACGTCCTGACTTTC,CASTQTDENGANVLTF,TRBV6-5,.,.,16,TRBJ2-6
TGCAGTGCTAGAGGACAGGGCAAAGCCTATGGCTACACCTTC,CSARGQGKAYGYTF,TRBV20-1,TRBD1,.,14,TRBJ1-2
TGCAGTGCTAGTAGCGGGGGCACAGATACGCAGTATTTT,CSASSGGTDTQYF,TRBV20-1,TRBD2,.,13,TRBJ2-3
TGCAGCGCTGCCTCTGGGTCGAGAAGCACAGATACGCAGTATTTT,CSAASGSRSTDTQYF,TRBV29-1,.,.,15,TRBJ2-3
TGTGCCAGCAGTTCCCTAGAGGGGAGGACCTACGAGCAGTACTTC,CASSSLEGRTYEQYF,TRBV6-5,.,.,15,TRBJ2-7
TGTGCCAGCAGCTTTACCCTAGGTTATATCCTATTCAATGAGCAGTTCTTC,CASSFTLGYILFNEQFF,TRBV7-2,.,few,17,TRBJ2-1
TGCGTCAGCAGCCAAGAGGGGGCTAGCACGGATACGCAGTATTTT,CVSSQEGASTDTQYF,TRBV4-1,TRBD1,.,15,TRBJ2-3
TGCAGTGCCCCGGGGCGGGAGGGTTACGAGCAGTACTTC,CSAPGREGYEQYF,TRBV20-1,TRBD2,.,13,TRBJ2-7
TGCAGTGCCGATATAGCGGGGGGGGAGGTGAGAGATACGCAGTATTTT,CSADIAGGEVRDTQYF,TRBV20-1,TRBD2,.,16,TRBJ2-3
TGTGCCAGCTTCTACAAAGAGACCCAGTACTTC,CASFYKETQYF,TRBV27,.,.,11,TRBJ2-5
TGTGCCAGCAGTGACCGGGAGGTCGATGAGCAGTTCTTC,CASSDREVDEQFF,TRBV6-2/TRBV6-3,TRBD2,.,13,TRBJ2-1
TGTGCCAGCAGTTACGGGGGGAGCTCCTACAATGAGCAGTTCTTC,CASSYGGSSYNEQFF,TRBV6-5,.,many,15,TRBJ2-1
TGTGCCAGCATCGGACAACCGGGCGGTGAGCAGTTCTTC,CASIGQPGGEQFF,TRBV6-1,.,.,13,TRBJ2-1
TGCAGTGCTAGAGGCCCTGGACAGAAGATCATAGCCAAAAACATTCAGTACTTC,CSARGPGQKIIAKNIQYF,TRBV20-1,.,.,18,TRBJ2-4
TGTGCCAGCGACCGGCTTGGGATTAGACGCTCCTACGAGCAGTACTTC,CASDRLGIRRSYEQYF,TRBV6-8,.,.,16,TRBJ2-7
TGCAGCGGCAGGGGGAGCTCCTACAATGAGCAGTTCTTC,CSGRGSSYNEQFF,TRBV29-1,TRBD1,once,13,TRBJ2-1
TGTGCCAGCAGCCAAGAGACGGGGGAAGCCTACGAGCAGTACTTC,CASSQETGEAYEQYF,TRBV14,.,.,15,TRBJ2-7
TGTGCCGGCAAGGGAGGGGGCGTCCCCGGGGAGCTGTTTTTT,CAGKGGGVPGELFF,TRBV6-2/TRBV6-3,.,.,14,TRBJ2-2
TGTGCCAGCAGCGTAGCAGCGGGAGGGCTTGAGCAGTTCTTC,CASSVAAGGLEQFF,TRBV11-2,TRBD2,.,14,TRBJ2-1